Below, one TCR beta chain is given with its context. Its target is unknown. This record comes from a study of multiple sclerosis patients with progressive multifocal leukoencephalopathy. General study points: Findings may reflect JC virus infection or just general immunocompromise. Before and during natalizumab, the clones expanded at PML already existed.

The time point was: 12 to 13 months of natalizumab therapy. This CDR3 has 16 residues. The germline V gene has CDR1 SGHVS and CDR2 FQNEAQ. The V gene end was trimmed by 1 base and the J gene end by 7 bases; junction bases not matched to a gene: 9. The survey-level immunoSEQ assay was used. The method was immunoSEQ multiplex PCR; TCRdb's version includes in-frame clones alone and lacks a portion of them. The sample shows roughly 29,000 clones, nearly 90% of them seen only once. V usage is TRBV7-8 and J usage is TRBJ2-1, with 8 bases fitting TRBD1. The sequences come from PBMCs, collected from a patient treated with natalizumab. The TCR sequence derives from a human donor with multiple sclerosis. CDR3 sequence: CASSLVGQELRNEQFF. The CDR3 bases are TGTGCCAGCAGCTTAGTGGGACAGGAGCTCCGGAATGAGCAGTTCTTC.